This TCR beta chain originates from a study of cytomegalovirus exposure and HLA in healthy donors. Study results and limitations: Cytomegalovirus association was listed for approximately 150 TCR beta chains. What TCR beta sequences reportedly achieved was accurate prediction of HLA-A and HLA-B alleles in most subjects.

A multiplex PCR was run with 60 Vbeta primers and 13 Jbeta primers. Generated by immunoSEQ multiplex PCR, the TCRdb table keeps only in-frame clones and is missing some. The table shows about 150,000 clones, with over 70% occurring only once. V trimming: 1 base; J trimming: 0 bases; junction bases outside the gene matches: 4. This CDR3 comprises 17 residues. The germline gives CDR1 LNHNV, CDR2 YYDKDF (reference sequence). In regard to this clone: Its specificity is unknown.

The chain uses TRBV15 and TRBJ1-3, with 9 bases fitting TRBD1. The sample taken for sequencing was PBMCs. The sequence derives from a woman between 50 and 59 years old in good health and CMV-seropositive. CDR3 nucleotides: TGTGCCACCAGCAGAGCACAGGGGGCTATCTCTGGAAACACCATATATTTT. This codes for CATSRAQGAISGNTIYF.